This T cell receptor (beta chain) was documented in a study of OX40 agonist ivuxolimab in advanced cancers. CDR1 SQVTM and CDR2 ANQGSEA come from the germline V gene. This CDR3 is built from 15 residues. Clones were read by immunoSEQ multiplex PCR, and TCRdb kept only the in-frame ones, dropping some. The sample has 65,000 to 75,000 clones, about 88% seen once. This clone is a singleton in its sample. The sequence was collected from an adult with an advanced solid tumor such as melanoma, head and neck, liver or kidney cancer. The chain joins TRBV29-1 to TRBJ2-1, with 7 bases matching TRBD1. The sequencing here drew on CD4+ or CD8+ T cells sorted from blood, taken in a trial of the OX40 agonist ivuxolimab. The CDR3 region is CSAREQGESYNEQFF. The CDR3 DNA follows: TGCAGTGCCAGAGAGCAGGGGGAGTCCTACAATGAGCAGTTCTTC.